This TCR beta chain is from a study of blood T cells in healthy people across ages. About the study: About one barcoded beta molecule per two T cells was the capture yield of template switching.

Then a second PCR, running roughly 7 to 11 cycles, was carried out with a sample-barcoded 5' primer and a J-beta primer mix. TCRdb re-derived calls from the 5' RACE reads in MiXCR, one entry per CDR3 protein. The repertoire holds approximately 850,000 distinct CDR3 sequences, approximately 48% seen once, with about 21% in the top ten. Germline V lookup: CDR1 SGHTA, CDR2 FQGNSA. V dropped 4 bases and J dropped 10; count of bases not matched to a gene: 7. This CDR3 comprises 15 residues. This chain uses TRBV7-2 with TRBJ1-6, with 10 bases that match TRBD1. The receptor was isolated from a man in his 60s in good health. Sequenced sample: blood. The CDR3 DNA is TGTGCCAGCAGCTCCCGACAGGGGGCGCAGTCACCCCTCCACTTT. As protein: CASSSRQGAQSPLHF.